This TCR beta chain was obtained from a study of blood T cell repertoires in COVID-19. As for the study in general: The origin of the acute and convalescent COVID-19 samples was the United States, Italy and Spain. Sources were T cells, B-cell-depleted T cells, or PBMCs; the material itself was cDNA or gDNA.

As handled by the study authors: Amplification with reference gene primers provided the estimates of nucleated cell counts. Some clones are missing from TCRdb's copy, which holds only in-frame ones; the method was immunoSEQ multiplex PCR. V and J calls and clone size are copied from that table; D and trimming were computed from the DNA. The sample holds roughly 100,000 clones, over 75% seen once. The CDR3 has 17 amino acids. Per germline, CDR1 SGDLS and CDR2 YYNGEE. Deletions cut 0 bases from V and 8 bases from J, with 23 bases between. The TCR originated in a human donor in a cohort sampled during active or convalescent COVID-19. The chain uses TRBV9 and TRBJ1-2; D may be TRBD1 (5 bases). The sequencing sample was made of peripheral blood. The CDR3 coding sequence is TGTGCCAGCAGCGTAGCGGGGGGGGTATACCCTATTGAAGGCTACACCTTC. Encoded protein: CASSVAGGVYPIEGYTF.